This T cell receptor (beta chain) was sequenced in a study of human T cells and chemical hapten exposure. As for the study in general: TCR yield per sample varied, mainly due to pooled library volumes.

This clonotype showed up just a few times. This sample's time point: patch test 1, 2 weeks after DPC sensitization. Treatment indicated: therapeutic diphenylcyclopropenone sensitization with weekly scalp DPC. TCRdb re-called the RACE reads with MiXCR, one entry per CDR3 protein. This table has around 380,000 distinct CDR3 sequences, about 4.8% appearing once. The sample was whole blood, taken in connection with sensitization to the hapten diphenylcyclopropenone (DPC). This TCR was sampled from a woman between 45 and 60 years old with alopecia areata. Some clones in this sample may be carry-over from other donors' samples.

CDR3 residues: CASSGRRGQLMNTEAFF. CDR3 coding DNA: TGTGCCAGCAGTGGTAGGCGGGGACAGCTCATGAACACTGAAGCTTTCTTT. The V gene is TRBV6-5, the J gene TRBJ1-1, with 7 bases identical to TRBD1. The CDR3 totals 17 residues. Germline V gives CDR1 MNHEY, CDR2 SVGAGI. Unmatched junction bases numbered 12, after V lost 5 bases and J lost 0 bases.